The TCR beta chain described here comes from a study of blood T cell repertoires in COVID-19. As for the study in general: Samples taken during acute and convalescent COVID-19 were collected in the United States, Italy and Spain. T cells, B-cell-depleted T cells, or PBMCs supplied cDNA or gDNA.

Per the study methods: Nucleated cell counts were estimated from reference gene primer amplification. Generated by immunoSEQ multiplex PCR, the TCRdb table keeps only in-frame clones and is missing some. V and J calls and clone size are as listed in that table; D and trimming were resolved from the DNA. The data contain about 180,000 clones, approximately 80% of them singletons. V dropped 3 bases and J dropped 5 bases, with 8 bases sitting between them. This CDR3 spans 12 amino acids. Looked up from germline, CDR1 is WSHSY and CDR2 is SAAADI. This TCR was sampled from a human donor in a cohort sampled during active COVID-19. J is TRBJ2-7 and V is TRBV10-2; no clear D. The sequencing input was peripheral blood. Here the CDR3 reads CASSELRNEQYF. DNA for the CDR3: TGCGCCAGCAGTGAATTGAGGAACGAGCAGTACTTC.